Each of the 10 T cell receptor beta chains below was sequenced from the same sample in a study of OX40 agonist ivuxolimab in advanced cancers. Method: immunoSEQ multiplex PCR; TCRdb's copy keeps in-frame clones and lacks some. The data show 70,000 to 95,000 clones, about 88% seen once. The sample was CD4+ or CD8+ T cells sorted from blood, taken in a trial of the OX40 agonist ivuxolimab. Receptors originate from an adult with an advanced solid tumor such as melanoma, head and neck, liver or kidney cancer.

The CDR3 DNA is TGTGCCAGCAGCGTATCCATCAACACTGAAGCTTTCTTT. It yields the protein CASSVSINTEAFF. This chain joins TRBV9 and TRBJ1-1; D is undetermined. The germline gives CDR1 SGDLS, CDR2 YYNGEE. There are 13 residues in the CDR3. The V end was cut by 1 base, the J end by 2 bases, with 6 bases between.

The V and J genes are TRBV20-1 and TRBJ1-2; D unclear. The V and J ends lost 7 bases and 8 bases respectively, with 8 bases between them. The germline V gene has CDR1 DFQATT and CDR2 SNEGSKA (reference sequence). The CDR3 is 9 amino acids. The CDR3 DNA sequence: TGCAGTGTATCCCCCGGCTACACCTTC. It encodes CSVSPGYTF.

This clone was observed a single time. This chain uses TRBV6-6 with TRBJ1-5; TRBD1 is a possible D gene (5 bases). This CDR3 region has 16 residues. CDR1 is MNHNY and CDR2 is SVGAGI in the germline V gene (reference sequence). V dropped 2 bases and J dropped 5 bases, with 16 bases sitting between them. The CDR3 DNA reads as TGTGCCAGCAGTTACCTCGAAACCAGGGAAGATCAGCCCCAGCATTTT. Its translation is CASSYLETREDQPQHF.

The chain recombines TRBV6-4 with TRBJ1-5, with TRBD1 matching 10 bases. V shed 0 bases and J 0 bases; nucleotides not matched to a gene: 8. The CDR3 totals 19 residues. Looked up from germline, CDR1 is MRHNA and CDR2 is SNTAGT. CDR3 coding DNA: TGTGCCAGCAGTGACTCATGGGACAGGGGATACCCTAGCAATCAGCCCCAGCATTTT. Translated: CASSDSWDRGYPSNQPQHF.

The rearrangement joins TRBV9 to TRBJ2-5; no reliable D call. This CDR3 is built from 14 residues. Germline CDR1 and CDR2: SGDLS and YYNGEE. The ends were cut back, 0 bases at V and 1 base at J, with 7 bases in the middle. The CDR3: CASSVGVSQETQYF. Here the CDR3 DNA reads TGTGCCAGCAGCGTAGGAGTCAGCCAAGAGACCCAGTACTTC.

This sequence joins TRBV4-1 and TRBJ1-2; perhaps TRBD1 as D (6 bases). This CDR3 is 12 amino acids long. V was pared by 1 base and J by 8 bases, with 8 bases between. Germline CDR1 and CDR2: MGHRA and YSYEKL. CDR3 in DNA: TGCGCCAGCAGCCAAGGAGGGGGAGGCTACACCTTC. It specifies CASSQGGGGYTF.

The count of this clone is one. This chain links TRBV27 with TRBJ2-5; D is undetermined. This CDR3 contains 15 residues. V was shortened by 4 bases and J by 2 bases, with 14 bases between the two germline ends. Germline loops: CDR1 MNHEY, CDR2 SMNVEV (reference sequence). This chain's CDR3 is CASSSSRARQETQYF. The CDR3 DNA reads as TGTGCCAGCAGTTCCTCTCGGGCCCGTCAAGAGACCCAGTACTTC.

The chain joins TRBV7-5 to TRBJ1-2; the DNA was not used to check the table's D call, TRBD1. TRBV7-5 counts as a pseudogene. The CDR3 is made up of 14 amino acids. As DNA, the CDR3 is TGTGCCAGAAGCCACAGGGGGCTAGGGTATGGCTACACCTTC. Translation: CARSHRGLGYGYTF.

The chain combines TRBV13 with TRBJ2-3, with TRBD2 identical over 7 bases. Trimming cost V 3 bases and J 2 bases; bases outside gene matches: 5. The CDR3 covers 15 residues. The V gene's germline CDR1 is PRHDT and CDR2 FYEKMQ (reference sequence). CDR3 in DNA: TGTGCCAGCAGCTTCCATCGGGACTACACAGATACGCAGTATTTT. This sequence encodes CASSFHRDYTDTQYF.

The chain couples TRBV28 to TRBJ1-1, with 10 bases matching TRBD1. J was trimmed by 4 bases and V by 7 bases; bases with no gene match: 15. Germline-derived CDR1 and CDR2 are MDHEN and SYDVKM. CDR3 length: 17 amino acids. This CDR3 is CASIFSDRGLRGTEAFF. As DNA, the CDR3 is TGTGCCAGCATCTTCTCCGACAGGGGGCTTAGGGGCACTGAAGCTTTCTTT.